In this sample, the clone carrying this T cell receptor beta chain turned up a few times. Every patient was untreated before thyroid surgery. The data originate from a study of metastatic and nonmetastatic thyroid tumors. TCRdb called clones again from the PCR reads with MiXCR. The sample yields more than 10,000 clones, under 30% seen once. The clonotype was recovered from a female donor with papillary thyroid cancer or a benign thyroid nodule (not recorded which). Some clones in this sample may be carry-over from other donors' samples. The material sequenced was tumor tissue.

The CDR3 bases are TGTGCCAGCAGTTCTGGAGGGACAGCCCTCTACGAGCAGTACTTC. Its translation is CASSSGGTALYEQYF. V is TRBV28 and J is TRBJ2-7; D possibly corresponds to TRBD1 (7 bases). Germline-derived CDR1 and CDR2 are MDHEN and SYDVKM. The germline V and J ends were trimmed by 4 bases and 3 bases, with 16 bases remaining between them. The CDR3 loop spans 15 amino acids.